This T cell receptor (beta chain) was identified in a study of cytomegalovirus exposure and HLA in healthy donors. Study summary: There were around 100 million unique TCR beta sequences, drawn from about 180 million T cells, in an earlier analysis.

PCR amplification relied on 60 Vbeta primers (plus 13 Jbeta primers). Method: immunoSEQ multiplex PCR; TCRdb's copy keeps in-frame clones and lacks some. The sample consists of fewer than 200,000 clones, roughly 82% of them appearing once. Study results and caveats: The records held CMV serostatus as the only immune exposure information.

A note on this clone: Its antigen remains unknown.

Between the trimmed V and J ends, which lost 0 bases and 0 bases, there was a span of 9 bases. This CDR3 has 15 residues. Germline loops: CDR1 SGHRS, CDR2 YFSETQ. The rearrangement joins TRBV5-1 to TRBJ1-2; D unresolved. Sequenced material: PBMCs. This sequence originates from a girl aged 2 to 9 in good health and CMV-seropositive. The CDR3 reads CASSLAGAANYGYTF. CDR3 coding DNA: TGCGCCAGCAGCTTGGCAGGTGCAGCTAACTATGGCTACACCTTC.